This T cell receptor (beta chain) was identified in a study of T cells after yellow fever vaccination. TCRdb itself ran the 5' RACE reads through MiXCR, one entry per CDR3 protein. The data contain approximately 330,000 distinct CDR3 sequences, over 3.5% of them singletons. Study-wide points: Peaking faster, on day 5 versus 15, the secondary response was nonetheless weaker.

Worth noting for this clonotype: The antigen remains unidentified.

The material sequenced was PBMCs, taken 5 days after the yellow fever booster vaccination. The receptor comes from a man in his late teens or twenties who received the YFV17D yellow fever vaccine.

The CDR3 DNA is TGTGCCAGCAGCTTCCCGACAGGGCTTTTGTCCTACAATGAGCAGTTCTTC. This sequence encodes CASSFPTGLLSYNEQFF. This rearrangement joins TRBV7-9 to TRBJ2-1; 7 positions match TRBD1. The length of the CDR3 is 17 residues. V lost 3 bases, J lost 1 base, and 9 bases stayed unmatched. In germline, CDR1 is SEHNR, CDR2 FQNEAQ (reference sequence).